A single sample gave rise to the 14 T cell receptor beta chains below, sequenced in a study of cytomegalovirus exposure and HLA in healthy donors. PCR involved 60 Vbeta and 13 Jbeta primers. The assay was immunoSEQ multiplex PCR, and TCRdb's table has in-frame clones only and misses some. The repertoire holds roughly 97,000 clones, about 79% seen once, with roughly 6% in the top ten. Source material: PBMCs. These receptors all stem from a man aged 60-69 years in good health and CMV-seropositive.

V is TRBV5-5 and J is TRBJ2-3; a weak D match, TRBD1 (6 bases). With 4 bases removed from V and 2 bases from J, the gap between germline ends came to 14 bases. The CDR3 has 15 residues. Germline lookup yields CDR1 SGHKS and CDR2 YYEKEE (reference sequence). The CDR3 DNA is TGTGCCAGCAGCCTGGTGGCAGGGGTCACAGATACGCAGTATTTT. Its translation: CASSLVAGVTDTQYF.

This chain uses TRBV5-4 with TRBJ2-1; TRBD2 matches 9 bases. The germline CDR1 and CDR2 sequences are SGHNT and YYREEE (reference sequence). Germline trimming cut 4 bases from V and 5 bases from J; bases unmatched to any gene: 7. The CDR3 runs to 15 residues. The CDR3 reads CASSQLAGADNEQFF. The CDR3 DNA is TGTGCCAGCAGCCAATTAGCGGGGGCCGACAATGAGCAGTTCTTC.

The chain joins TRBV15 to TRBJ1-4; D not certain. The V end lost 0 bases, the J end lost 0 bases, and 8 bases lay between the germline ends. Germline V lookup: CDR1 LNHNV, CDR2 YYDKDF (reference sequence). The CDR3 runs 16 residues. CDR3 residues: CATSRDPFATNEKLFF. DNA for the CDR3: TGTGCCACCAGCAGAGATCCATTTGCAACTAATGAAAAACTGTTTTTT.

The chain links TRBV9 to TRBJ2-7, with 10 positions matching TRBD2. V dropped 0 bases and J dropped 2; count of bases not matched to a gene: 11. The CDR3 spans 18 residues. CDR1 is SGDLS and CDR2 is YYNGEE in the germline V gene. CDR3 protein: CASSVAVAGGHFPYEQYF. The CDR3, as DNA: TGTGCCAGCAGCGTAGCTGTAGCGGGGGGCCATTTCCCCTACGAGCAGTACTTC. Full variable domain (outside the CDR3, taken from reference TRBV9 and TRBJ2-7): DSGVTQTPKHLITATGQRVTLRCSPRSGDLSVYWYQQSLDQGLQFLIQYYNGEERAKGNILERFSAQQFPDLHSELNLSSLELGDSALYFCASSVAVAGGHFPYEQYFGPGTRLTVT.

CDR3 in amino acids: CASTPAGATDTQYF. DNA of the CDR3: TGTGCCAGCACCCCAGCGGGGGCCACAGATACGCAGTATTTT. V is TRBV7-9 and J is TRBJ2-3, with 8 positions matching TRBD2. The CDR3 runs to 14 residues. V dropped 7 bases and J dropped 2; count of bases not matched to a gene: 5. The germline gives CDR1 SEHNR, CDR2 FQNEAQ (reference sequence).

This sequence joins TRBV5-5 and TRBJ2-5; TRBD1 might be the D (6 bases). This CDR3 spans 15 amino acids. Trimming took off 0 bases at V and 2 bases at J, with 11 bases between the two ends. Germline V gene sequence: CDR1 SGHKS, CDR2 YYEKEE (reference sequence). In DNA, the CDR3 is TGTGCCAGCAGCTTGGCGCAGGGGTGGCAAGAGACCCAGTACTTC. It translates to CASSLAQGWQETQYF.

With regard to this clone: With a much larger clone just one base away, this may be a read error. The genes are TRBV2 and TRBJ2-5, with D uncertain. The end of the DNA aligns better with TRBJ2-7, so the J call may be wrong. Germline CDR1 and CDR2: SNHLY and FYNNEI. This CDR3 contains 10 residues. CDR3 region: CASISYEQYF. In DNA form, the CDR3 reads TGTGCCAGCATTTCCTACGAGCAGTACTTC.

The chain employs TRBV11-1 and TRBJ2-3, with D perhaps TRBD2 (7 bases). V was trimmed by 5 bases and J by 2 bases, leaving 11 bases between them. The CDR3 length is 14 residues. Germline CDR1 and CDR2: SGHAT and FQDESV (reference sequence). The CDR3 nucleotides are TGTGCCAGCAGCCCGCGGGGGCACACAGATACGCAGTATTTT. This translates into CASSPRGHTDTQYF.

This clone is a singleton in its sample. The rearrangement uses TRBV7-6 and TRBJ1-1; unclear D gene. This CDR3 has 17 residues. Trimming took off 0 bases at V and 0 bases at J, with 14 bases between the two ends. Germline V lookup: CDR1 SGHVS, CDR2 FNYEAQ. This chain's CDR3 is CASSLATAGFLNTEAFF. The DNA for the CDR3 is TGTGCCAGCAGCTTAGCAACGGCAGGCTTTCTGAACACTGAAGCTTTCTTT.

This clone was detected only a few times. The chain has TRBV19 and TRBJ2-1, with D tentatively TRBD2 (5 bases). CDR1 and CDR2 (germline): LNHDA, SQIVND (reference sequence). This CDR3 has 11 residues. V was pared by 9 bases and J by 12 bases, with 15 bases between. CDR3: CASLGGPRQFF. For the CDR3, the DNA is TGTGCCAGCTTGGGCGGGCCGAGGCAGTTCTTC.

This chain uses TRBV11-2 with TRBJ2-3; no reliable D call. Deletions cut 2 bases from V and 7 bases from J, with 10 bases between. Germline V gene data show CDR1 as SGHAT and CDR2 as FQNNGV. CDR3 length: 13 residues. CDR3 residues: CASSLNRDNTQYF. CDR3 bases: TGTGCCAGCAGCTTAAATCGCGACAATACGCAGTATTTT.

This clone showed up just once. The chain has TRBV6-1 and TRBJ1-2; D call uncertain. Trimming removed 6 bases from V and 4 bases from J, with 3 bases in between. Germline V lookup: CDR1 MNHNS, CDR2 SASEGT. The CDR3 extends over 10 amino acids. The CDR3 loop reads CASSSYGYTF. The CDR3 nucleotides read TGTGCCAGCAGCAGCTATGGCTACACCTTC.

The chain recombines TRBV6-4 with TRBJ1-2, with no clear D. The germline V and J ends were trimmed by 9 bases and 6 bases, with 11 bases remaining between them. The germline V gene encodes CDR1 MRHNA and CDR2 SNTAGT. The CDR3 runs to 11 residues. The CDR3 sequence: CARTIPHGYTF. CDR3 coding DNA: TGTGCCAGAACAATTCCCCATGGCTACACCTTC.

The chain is built from TRBV7-9 and TRBJ1-2, with unresolved D. V lost 5 bases, J lost 2 bases, and 12 bases lay in between. This CDR3 contains 14 residues. Germline-derived CDR1 and CDR2 are SEHNR and FQNEAQ (reference sequence). The CDR3 sequence is CASSLLRGNYGYTF. CDR3 sequence (DNA): TGTGCCAGCAGCCTCCTGAGAGGGAACTATGGCTACACCTTC.